The rows below give T cell receptor beta chains drawn from one sample of a study of blood T cell repertoires in COVID-19. Using immunoSEQ multiplex PCR, the repertoire was profiled, and TCRdb retains in-frame clones only, with some absent. The sample includes more than 65,000 clones, around 77% of them seen just once. The sequencing input was peripheral blood. The receptors derive from a man aged 55-75 years with acute or convalescent COVID-19. The CDR3 runs from the conserved cysteine through the conserved F or W. A D gene is named only where the DNA matches it firmly. Clone size is given for some rows only: seen once, a few or many times, or a class if the clone is expanded.

clone_size	v_call	j_call	d_call	cdr3_aa	cdr3_nt
NA	TRBV4-2	TRBJ1-5	TRBD1	CASSQDPRGAGQPQHF	TGTGCCAGCAGCCAAGACCCCAGGGGGGCAGGTCAGCCCCAGCATTTT
NA	TRBV25-1	TRBJ2-2	TRBD2	CASSVGTKGELFF	TGTGCCAGCAGTGTAGGGACTAAGGGGGAGCTGTTTTTT
NA	TRBV14	TRBJ2-5	TRBD1	CASSQLVFGTGSQETQYF	TGTGCCAGCAGCCAATTGGTTTTCGGGACAGGGAGTCAAGAGACCCAGTACTTC
few	TRBV7-8	TRBJ1-5	TRBD1	CASRETGSGPQHF	TGTGCCAGCAGGGAGACAGGGTCAGGGCCCCAGCATTTT
NA	TRBV21-1	TRBJ1-1	NA	CASSKSTRGNTEAFF	TGTGCCAGCAGCAAGTCTACCAGGGGAAACACTGAAGCTTTCTTT
NA	TRBV5-1	TRBJ1-1	NA	CASSSVAGMNTEAFF	TGCGCCAGCAGCTCCGTGGCAGGTATGAACACTGAAGCTTTCTTT
few	TRBV4-2	TRBJ1-5	TRBD1	CASRGDSQGPQHF	TGTGCCAGCAGGGGGGACAGTCAGGGACCCCAGCATTTT
NA	TRBV20-1	TRBJ1-4	NA	CSASSPEKLFF	TGCAGTGCTAGCTCTCCTGAAAAACTGTTTTTT
NA	TRBV7-2	TRBJ1-2	TRBD1	CASSFTGAGGYTF	TGTGCCAGCAGCTTCACAGGGGCCGGGGGCTACACCTTC
once	TRBV5-1	TRBJ1-2	NA	CASSLDSYGYTF	TGCGCCAGCAGCTTGGACAGTTATGGCTACACCTTC
NA	TRBV2	TRBJ2-7	TRBD1	CASIWTGYSYEQYF	TGTGCCAGCATATGGACAGGTTACTCCTACGAGCAGTACTTC
NA	TRBV29-1	TRBJ2-5	NA	CSAGQLQETQYF	TGCAGCGCAGGACAGCTCCAAGAGACCCAGTACTTC
NA	TRBV7-9	TRBJ2-3	NA	CASSLPFSGDTQYF	TGTGCCAGCAGCTTACCCTTTTCGGGAGATACGCAGTATTTT
NA	TRBV19	TRBJ1-2	NA	CASSPKTNYGYTF	TGTGCCAGTAGTCCAAAGACAAACTATGGCTACACCTTC
NA	TRBV15	TRBJ2-1	NA	CATSRDGGGSSYEQFF	TGTGCCACCAGCAGAGATGGGGGAGGAAGTAGTTATGAGCAGTTCTTC
NA	TRBV12-3/TRBV12-4	TRBJ2-1	TRBD2	CASTAGAPQDRFF	TGTGCCAGCACAGCGGGGGCCCCCCAAGATCGGTTCTTC
NA	TRBV5-8	TRBJ1-4	NA	CASSPQAGLEKLFF	TGTGCCAGCAGCCCCCAGGCAGGGTTAGAAAAACTGTTTTTT
NA	TRBV7-2	TRBJ2-5	NA	CASSSQGETQYF	TGTGCCAGCAGCTCGCAGGGGGAGACCCAGTACTTC
NA	TRBV10-1	TRBJ1-6	NA	CASSGTYNSPLHF	TGCGCCAGCAGCGGGACCTATAATTCACCCCTCCACTTT
NA	TRBV19	TRBJ1-2	NA	CASKNLQGPYGYTF	TGTGCCAGTAAGAACCTCCAGGGCCCCTATGGCTACACCTTC
NA	TRBV30	TRBJ1-5	TRBD1	CAWSVLDRGHQPQHF	TGTGCCTGGAGTGTACTTGACAGGGGGCACCAGCCCCAGCATTTT
NA	TRBV12-3/TRBV12-4	TRBJ1-2	NA	CASSFDLGYTF	TGTGCCAGCAGTTTCGACTTGGGCTACACCTTC
few	TRBV19	TRBJ1-3	NA	CASNLRGSSGNTIYF	TGTGCCAGTAACCTTCGTGGCAGCTCTGGAAACACCATATATTTT
few	TRBV5-1	TRBJ1-2	TRBD1	CASSRGQGSEGYGYTF	TGCGCCAGCAGCAGGGGACAGGGGAGCGAGGGCTATGGCTACACCTTC
NA	TRBV12-3/TRBV12-4	TRBJ2-7	NA	CASSRTEGYEQYF	TGTGCCAGCAGCCGGACGGAGGGGTACGAGCAGTACTTC
few	TRBV9	TRBJ2-2	TRBD1	CASSGGQGRTGELFF	TGTGCCAGCAGCGGAGGACAGGGACGGACCGGGGAGCTGTTTTTT
once	TRBV9	TRBJ1-4	TRBD1	CASSGLQGAGEKLFF	TGTGCCAGCAGTGGCTTACAGGGGGCGGGTGAAAAACTGTTTTTT
NA	TRBV7-2	TRBJ1-1	NA	CASSRHTGNTEAFF	TGTGCCAGCAGCCGCCACACAGGGAACACTGAAGCTTTCTTT
NA	TRBV5-1	TRBJ1-5	TRBD1	CASSGGTGGQPQHF	TGCGCCAGCAGCGGAGGGACAGGGGGTCAGCCCCAGCATTTT
NA	TRBV28	TRBJ1-6	TRBD1	CASSLTGLGNSPLHF	TGTGCCAGCAGTTTGACAGGGTTGGGAAATTCACCCCTCCACTTT
few	TRBV12-3/TRBV12-4	TRBJ1-1	NA	CASSFLQEAFF	TGTGCCAGCAGTTTTTTACAAGAAGCTTTCTTT
NA	TRBV6-4	TRBJ2-1	TRBD2	CASSGLAGGNEQFF	TGTGCCAGCAGTGGACTAGCGGGGGGGAATGAGCAGTTCTTC
NA	TRBV7-9	TRBJ2-7	TRBD1	CASSLTGTTYEQYF	TGTGCCAGCAGCTTGACAGGGACAACCTACGAGCAGTACTTC
NA	TRBV5-1	TRBJ2-6	NA	CASSLGQISGANVLTF	TGCGCCAGCAGCCTCGGACAGATCTCTGGGGCCAACGTCCTGACTTTC
NA	TRBV10-1	TRBJ1-5	NA	CASSEGSGYQPQHF	TGCGCCAGCAGTGAAGGATCAGGGTACCAGCCCCAGCATTTT
NA	TRBV18	TRBJ2-5	NA	CASSPPAGQKETQYF	TGTGCCAGCTCACCTCCGGCGGGACAGAAAGAGACCCAGTACTTC
NA	TRBV5-5	TRBJ1-5	NA	CASSLGQNSNQPQHF	TGTGCCAGCAGCTTAGGACAGAATAGCAATCAGCCCCAGCATTTT
few	TRBV7-9	TRBJ2-3	NA	CASTRGAGSADTQYF	TGTGCCAGCACCCGGGGGGCGGGAAGTGCAGATACGCAGTATTTT
NA	TRBV30	TRBJ1-1	NA	CAWSVPGRTEAFF	TGTGCCTGGAGTGTACCAGGGCGAACTGAAGCTTTCTTT
NA	TRBV5-1	TRBJ2-3	TRBD2	CASSLLAGGQDTQYF	TGCGCCAGCAGCTTACTAGCGGGGGGGCAAGATACGCAGTATTTT
NA	TRBV10-1	TRBJ1-4	NA	CASSLTRNNEKLFF	TGCGCCAGCAGCCTAACCAGGAATAATGAAAAACTGTTTTTT
NA	TRBV5-1	TRBJ1-1	NA	CASSSTGVNTEAFF	TGCGCCAGCAGCTCGACAGGCGTGAACACTGAAGCTTTCTTT
NA	TRBV29-1	TRBJ2-7	NA	CSVGFQMYEQYF	TGCAGCGTTGGGTTCCAGATGTACGAGCAGTACTTC
NA	TRBV7-2	TRBJ2-5	TRBD2	CASSLGASGAETQYF	TGTGCCAGCAGCTTAGGCGCTAGCGGGGCTGAGACCCAGTACTTC
few	TRBV7-2	TRBJ2-1	NA	CASSWKPDSQQFF	TGTGCCAGCAGCTGGAAACCGGACAGTCAGCAGTTCTTC
NA	TRBV14	TRBJ1-4	NA	CASSQVVEGKLFF	TGTGCCAGCAGCCAAGTGGTAGAGGGAAAACTGTTTTTT
NA	TRBV2	TRBJ1-5	TRBD1	CASSRDRGDQPQHF	TGTGCCAGCAGCCGGGACAGGGGCGATCAGCCCCAGCATTTT
NA	TRBV18	TRBJ1-2	TRBD1	CASSLGPGQNYGYTF	TGTGCCAGCTCACTCGGTCCGGGACAGAACTATGGCTACACCTTC
NA	TRBV28	TRBJ2-7	TRBD2	CASSPGTSGNYEQYF	TGTGCCAGCAGTCCAGGGACTAGCGGGAACTACGAGCAGTACTTC
NA	TRBV4-3	TRBJ2-5	TRBD2	CASSPRTSGGQETQYF	TGCGCCAGCAGCCCAAGAACTAGCGGGGGGCAAGAGACCCAGTACTTC
NA	TRBV20-1	TRBJ1-1	NA	CSAVSVAEAFF	TGCAGTGCTGTTTCAGTGGCTGAAGCTTTCTTT
NA	TRBV7-2	TRBJ2-1	NA	CASSQMTYNEQFF	TGTGCCAGCAGTCAGATGACCTACAATGAGCAGTTCTTC
NA	TRBV12-3/TRBV12-4	TRBJ2-1	NA	CASSLRGEQFF	TGTGCCAGCAGTTTACGAGGAGAGCAGTTCTTC
NA	TRBV6-4	TRBJ1-1	NA	CATPDSMNTEAFF	TGTGCCACCCCGGACAGTATGAACACTGAAGCTTTCTTT
NA	TRBV7-2	TRBJ2-3	TRBD2	CASTSWTSGGDTQYF	TGTGCCAGCACTTCGTGGACTAGCGGGGGAGATACGCAGTATTTT
NA	TRBV7-9	TRBJ1-1	NA	CASSSSFAGENTEAFF	TGTGCCAGCAGTTCCTCATTCGCGGGGGAGAACACTGAAGCTTTCTTT